This TCR beta chain was obtained from a study of shared clonotypes between healthy human individuals. Sorted-subset replicate PCRs used 200 ng DNA, 25,000 to 30,000 T cell genomes. TCRdb's copy holds only in-frame clones and misses some; the assay was immunoSEQ multiplex PCR. The sample carries about 1 million clones, 70% to 80% recorded once. Researchers partitioned CD4+ cells into CD45RA+ naive and CD45RA-negative memory subsets. This clone counts as medium-sized. The antigen is unknown. The study's findings and limits: The authors sampled blood alone, and tissue repertoires likely differ. Sequencing depth was predicted to influence how clonotypes are shared among donors.

Per germline, CDR1 SGHNT and CDR2 YYREEE (reference sequence). This CDR3 comprises 13 residues. Trimming shortened V by 4 bases and J by 4 bases, and 11 bases separated the two germline ends. The specimen was memory CD4+ T cells sorted from blood. Described subset: CD45RA-negative fraction. V is TRBV5-4 and J is TRBJ1-2; D is undetermined. This TCR was recovered from a man between 18 and 35 years old in good health. In DNA form, the CDR3 reads TGTGCCAGCAGCCAACAGAGTATCTATGGCTACACCTTC. It encodes CASSQQSIYGYTF.